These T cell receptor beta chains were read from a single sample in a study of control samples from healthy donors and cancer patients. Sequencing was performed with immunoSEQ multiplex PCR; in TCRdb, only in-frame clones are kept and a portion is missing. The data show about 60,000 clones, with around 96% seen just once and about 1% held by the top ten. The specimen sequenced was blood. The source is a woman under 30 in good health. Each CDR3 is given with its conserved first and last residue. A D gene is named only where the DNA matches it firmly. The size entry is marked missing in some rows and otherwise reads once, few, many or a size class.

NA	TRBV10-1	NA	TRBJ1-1	CASSEGMGTEAFF	TGCGCCAGCAGTGAGGGGATGGGAACTGAAGCTTTCTTT
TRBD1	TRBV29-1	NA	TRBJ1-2	CSVFPRDRGNIYGYTF	TGCAGCGTTTTCCCGAGGGACAGGGGCAATATCTATGGCTACACCTTC
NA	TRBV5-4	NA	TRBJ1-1	CASSLAGNTEAFF	TGTGCCAGCAGCTTGGCGGGGAACACTGAAGCTTTCTTT
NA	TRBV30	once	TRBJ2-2	CAWRGDINTGELFF	TGTGCCTGGAGGGGGGACATTAACACCGGGGAGCTGTTTTTT
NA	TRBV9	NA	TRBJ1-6	CASSVRRGNSPLHF	TGTGCCAGCAGCGTCAGGAGAGGAAATTCACCCCTCCACTTT
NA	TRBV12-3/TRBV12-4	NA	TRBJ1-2	CASSHGLGGGYTF	TGTGCCAGCAGCCACGGATTAGGGGGTGGCTACACCTTC
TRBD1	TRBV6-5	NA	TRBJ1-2	CASNRGVLTNYGYTF	TGTGCCAGCAACAGGGGCGTACTGACAAACTATGGCTACACCTTC
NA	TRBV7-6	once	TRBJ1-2	CASSLARGGTDGYTF	TGTGCCAGCAGCTTAGCACGGGGGGGTACGGATGGCTACACCTTC
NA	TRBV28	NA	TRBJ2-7	CASPIGGQGGYEQYF	TGTGCCAGCCCCATTGGGGGGCAGGGGGGCTACGAGCAGTACTTC
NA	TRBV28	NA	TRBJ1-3	CASSYSVSGNTIYF	TGTGCCAGCAGCTATTCAGTGTCTGGAAACACCATATATTTT
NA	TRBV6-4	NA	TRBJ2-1	CASRAGPGTYNEQFF	TGTGCCAGCAGAGCAGGGCCCGGTACCTACAATGAGCAGTTCTTC
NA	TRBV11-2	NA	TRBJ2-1	CASSRGPGAGSYNEQFF	TGTGCCAGCAGCCGGGGTCCAGGGGCCGGGTCCTACAATGAGCAGTTCTTC
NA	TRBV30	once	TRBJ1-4	CAWSVEYFPTNEKLFF	TGTGCCTGGAGTGTCGAGTATTTCCCCACTAATGAAAAACTGTTTTTT
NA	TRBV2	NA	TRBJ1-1	CASKDTEAFF	TGTGCCAGCAAGGACACTGAAGCTTTCTTT
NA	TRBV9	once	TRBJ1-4	CASSPVGGSTNEKLFF	TGTGCCAGCAGCCCCGTAGGGGGGTCAACTAATGAAAAACTGTTTTTT
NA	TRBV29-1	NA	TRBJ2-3	CSVTGPDGTDTQYF	TGCAGCGTTACAGGGCCTGATGGCACAGATACGCAGTATTTT
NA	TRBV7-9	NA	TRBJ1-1	CASSLFVGSPWGTEAFF	TGTGCCAGCAGCTTATTTGTCGGCTCCCCCTGGGGAACTGAAGCTTTCTTT